This is a list of T cell receptor beta chains from one sample in a study of blood T cells in healthy people across ages. TCRdb fed the 5' RACE reads into MiXCR, producing one record per CDR3 protein. Of about a million distinct CDR3 sequences listed, around two fifths were seen once; the top ten hold roughly 13%. The sample consisted of blood. The receptors stem from a man between 18 and 29 years old in good health. The CDR3 runs from the conserved cysteine through the conserved F or W. D genes are given only for firm matches. Only some rows state a clone size, as once, few, many or a class for expanded clones.

>TRBV12-3/TRBV12-4|TRBJ1-5|.|.
CASNPGQGPQHF
TGTGCCAGCAACCCAGGTCAGGGGCCCCAGCATTTT
>TRBV7-2|TRBJ2-5|TRBD1|few
CASSLVSSGTGEETQYF
TGTGCCAGCAGCTTAGTTTCCTCCGGGACAGGGGAAGAGACCCAGTACTTC
>TRBV20-1|TRBJ2-2|.|.
CSARVPGVDTGELFF
TGCAGTGCTAGAGTTCCGGGAGTGGACACCGGGGAGCTGTTTTTT
>TRBV6-5|TRBJ1-4|.|.
CASSYSMRKEKLFF
TGTGCCAGCAGTTACTCGATGCGTAAGGAAAAACTGTTTTTT
>TRBV9|TRBJ2-5|.|.
CTSSVGVRFQETQYF
TGTACCAGCAGCGTAGGGGTTCGCTTTCAAGAGACCCAGTACTTC
>TRBV6-5|TRBJ1-2|.|.
CATCTWGAVDYGYTF
TGTGCCACATGTACGTGGGGGGCCGTGGACTATGGCTACACCTTC
>TRBV5-1|TRBJ2-3|.|.
CASSLEAYPSTDTQYF
TGCGCCAGCAGCTTGGAGGCTTACCCTAGCACAGATACGCAGTATTTT
>TRBV5-1|TRBJ1-1|.|few
CASRGGTGDTEAFF
TGCGCCAGCAGAGGGGGGACGGGGGACACTGAAGCTTTCTTT
>TRBV6-5|TRBJ1-5|TRBD1|few
CASSFYRGHQPQHF
TGTGCCAGCAGTTTCTACAGGGGTCATCAGCCCCAGCATTTT
>TRBV29-1|TRBJ2-1|.|.
CSGRDTRNYNEQFF
TGCAGCGGGCGGGACACTCGGAACTACAATGAGCAGTTCTTC